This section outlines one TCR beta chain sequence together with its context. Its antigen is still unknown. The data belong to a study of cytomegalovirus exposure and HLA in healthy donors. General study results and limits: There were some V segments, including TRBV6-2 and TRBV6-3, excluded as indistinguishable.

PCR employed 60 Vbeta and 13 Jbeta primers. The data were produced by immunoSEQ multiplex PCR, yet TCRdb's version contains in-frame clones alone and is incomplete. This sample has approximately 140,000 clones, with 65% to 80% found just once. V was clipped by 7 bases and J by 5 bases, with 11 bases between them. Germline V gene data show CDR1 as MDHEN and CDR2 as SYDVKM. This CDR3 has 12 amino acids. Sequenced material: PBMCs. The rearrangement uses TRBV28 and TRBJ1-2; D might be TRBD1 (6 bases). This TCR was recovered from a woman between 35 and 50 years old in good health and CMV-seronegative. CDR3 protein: CASTAGEYGYTF. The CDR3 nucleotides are TGTGCCAGCACCGCAGGGGAGTATGGCTACACCTTC.